These 18 T cell receptor beta chains originate from one sample sequenced in a study of cytomegalovirus exposure and HLA in healthy donors. It was with 60 Vbeta and 13 Jbeta primers that the PCR ran. Clones were read by immunoSEQ multiplex PCR, and TCRdb kept only the in-frame ones, dropping some. The sample lists 60,000 or so clones; approximately 71% were seen once. Sequences were obtained from PBMCs. The receptor source for this set is a woman aged 40-49 years in good health and CMV-seropositive.

The chain uses TRBV7-8 and TRBJ2-3; tentatively, D is TRBD1 (6 bases). V was shortened by 1 base and J by 2 bases, with 13 bases between the two germline ends. The CDR3 has 16 residues. Germline CDR1 and CDR2: SGHVS and FQNEAQ. CDR3 protein: CASSLGGHPNTDTQYF. The CDR3 DNA reads as TGTGCCAGCAGCTTAGGGGGACACCCAAACACAGATACGCAGTATTTT.

The V gene is TRBV5-1, the J gene TRBJ1-6; the D gene is possibly TRBD1 (5 bases). This CDR3 region has 15 residues. Trimming cost V 0 bases and J 5 bases, with 9 bases left between them. Germline V CDR1 and CDR2: SGHRS, YFSETQ. In nucleotides, the CDR3 is TGCGCCAGCAGCTTGGAGGGGCCCCATAATTCACCCCTCCACTTT. It specifies CASSLEGPHNSPLHF.

The CDR3 sequence: CASSPPAGSGNTIYF. The DNA of the CDR3 is TGTGCCAGCTCACCACCGGCCGGGTCTGGAAACACCATATATTTT. The chain recombines TRBV18 with TRBJ1-3; D unresolved. Per germline, CDR1 KGHSH and CDR2 LQKENI. Trimming took 0 bases from V and 1 from J, leaving 7 bases between them. The length of the CDR3 is 15 residues.

The chain combines TRBV6-6 with TRBJ2-1; 8 bases map to TRBD1. V lost 4 bases to trimming and J lost 7 bases; unmatched junction nucleotides: 9. The CDR3 is 15 residues long. Germline V lookup: CDR1 MNHNY, CDR2 SVGAGI (reference sequence). The CDR3 here is CASSFLHQGANEQFF. The DNA of the CDR3 is TGTGCCAGCAGTTTCCTCCACCAGGGGGCAAATGAGCAGTTCTTC.

The chain carries TRBV6-6 and TRBJ1-6; TRBD1 matches 9 bases. CDR1 MNHNY and CDR2 SVGAGI come from the germline V gene (reference sequence). CDR3 length: 16 residues. V lost 6 bases to trimming and J lost 8 bases; unmatched junction nucleotides: 11. CDR3 in DNA: TGTGCCAGCAGCCGTCCCGGGACAGGGATTGATTCACCCCTCCACTTT. Translation: CASSRPGTGIDSPLHF.

This clone is a singleton in its sample. V is TRBV6-1 and J is TRBJ2-7; TRBD1 matches at 11 bases. Germline V lookup: CDR1 MNHNS, CDR2 SASEGT. Trimming took 4 bases from V and 4 from J; bases not matched to a gene: 0. This CDR3 has 13 amino acids. DNA for the CDR3: TGTGCCAGCAGTGGGGACAGGGGGTACGAGCAGTACTTC. Its translation is CASSGDRGYEQYF.

The chain carries TRBV7-9 and TRBJ2-6; D possibly corresponds to TRBD1 (5 bases). Trimming left V 5 bases short and J 0 bases short, with 8 bases between. Germline CDR1 is SEHNR and CDR2 is FQNEAQ (reference sequence). This CDR3 is built from 15 residues. The CDR3 protein is CASSHDSSGANVLTF. The DNA for the CDR3 is TGTGCCAGCAGCCACGACAGCTCTGGGGCCAACGTCCTGACTTTC.

J is TRBJ1-6 and V is TRBV7-9; 7 bases agree with TRBD1. CDR1 is SEHNR and CDR2 is FQNEAQ in the germline V gene (reference sequence). The V gene end was trimmed by 1 base and the J gene end by 7 bases; junction bases not matched to a gene: 1. The CDR3 contains 14 residues. The CDR3 sequence is CASSLVQGNSPLHF. CDR3 nucleotides: TGTGCCAGCAGCTTAGTACAGGGGAATTCACCCCTCCACTTT.

This chain uses TRBV19 with TRBJ1-4; 8 bases fit TRBD1. This CDR3 is built from 14 residues. Germline V gene data show CDR1 as LNHDA and CDR2 as SQIVND (reference sequence). Germline trimming cut 9 bases from V and 6 bases from J; bases unmatched to any gene: 9. CDR3 loop: CASSFQGADEKLFF. For the CDR3, the DNA is TGTGCCAGCTCGTTTCAGGGGGCGGATGAAAAACTGTTTTTT.

This clone has only one observation. The chain links TRBV13 to TRBJ1-1; 11 bases match TRBD1. The germline gives CDR1 PRHDT, CDR2 FYEKMQ (reference sequence). The CDR3 consists of 17 residues. The junction had 11 bases not matched to a gene; V was cut back by 5 bases and J by 3 bases. In DNA, the CDR3 is TGTGCCAGCAGCCCCCGTGGACAGGGGGCGAAGGACACTGAAGCTTTCTTT. Protein product: CASSPRGQGAKDTEAFF.

DNA of the CDR3: TGCGCCAGCAGCTTGGTCGGGACTAGCGGGGGCGATGAGCAGTTCTTC. Translated, it gives CASSLVGTSGGDEQFF. The V call is TRBV5-1, the J call TRBJ2-1; 14 bases match TRBD2. Germline V gene data show CDR1 as SGHRS and CDR2 as YFSETQ. V dropped 0 bases and J dropped 8; count of bases not matched to a gene: 4. There are 16 residues in the CDR3.

The J gene is TRBJ2-1, the V gene TRBV5-4; TRBD1 agrees at 8 bases. V shed 0 bases, J shed 8 bases, and the junction held 10 bases outside the gene matches. The CDR3 contains 16 residues. Germline CDR1 is SGHNT and CDR2 is YYREEE (reference sequence). Here the CDR3 reads CASSLARQGKKDEQFF. In DNA form, the CDR3 reads TGTGCCAGCAGCTTGGCCCGACAGGGGAAGAAAGATGAGCAGTTCTTC.

The chain combines TRBV6-6 with TRBJ1-2, with TRBD1 matching over 8 bases. V lost 6 bases, J lost 5 bases, and 8 bases stayed unmatched. Germline loops: CDR1 MNHNY, CDR2 SVGAGI (reference sequence). This CDR3 has 14 residues. Written as DNA, the CDR3 is TGTGCCAGCAGCCCCCAGGGGGCTGGGTATGGCTACACCTTC. The encoded protein is CASSPQGAGYGYTF.

The rearrangement links TRBV12-5 to TRBJ2-1, with no clear D. CDR1 is LGHNT, CDR2 FRNRAP, per germline. The CDR3 spans 12 residues. Trimming removed 0 bases at V and 7 bases at J, with 4 bases between. CDR3 region: CASGLVRNEQFF. In nucleotides, the CDR3 is TGTGCTAGTGGTTTGGTGCGAAATGAGCAGTTCTTC.

The chain uses TRBV19 and TRBJ1-1; D unresolved. V shed 0 bases and J shed 2 bases, with 4 bases lying between them. Germline CDR1 LNHDA, CDR2 SQIVND (reference sequence). The length of the CDR3 is 13 residues. In nucleotides, the CDR3 is TGTGCCAGTAGTATAGATAGTAACACTGAAGCTTTCTTT. Translated, it gives CASSIDSNTEAFF.

The chain is built from TRBV12-5 and TRBJ1-5; 9 bases map to TRBD1. V shed 3 bases and J 6 bases; nucleotides not matched to a gene: 9. Germline V gene sequence: CDR1 LGHNT, CDR2 FRNRAP. The CDR3 loop spans 16 amino acids. The CDR3 loop reads CASGLGRDREGQPQHF. CDR3 nucleotides: TGTGCTAGTGGTTTAGGTCGGGACAGGGAGGGTCAGCCCCAGCATTTT.

The rearrangement joins TRBV28 to TRBJ1-1; 8 positions agree with TRBD1. V lost 6 bases to trimming and J lost 1 base; unmatched junction nucleotides: 7. This CDR3 comprises 15 residues. Per germline, CDR1 MDHEN and CDR2 SYDVKM. CDR3 loop: CASSGQGLWNTEAFF. The CDR3 DNA follows: TGTGCCAGCAGCGGACAGGGTCTGTGGAACACTGAAGCTTTCTTT.

The gene calls are TRBV19 and TRBJ1-2; possibly TRBD1 for D (6 bases). Between the trimmed V and J ends, which lost 7 bases and 6 bases, there was a span of 12 bases. Germline V gene sequence: CDR1 LNHDA, CDR2 SQIVND (reference sequence). The CDR3 has 12 amino acids. This chain's CDR3 is CASTDRQDGYTF. CDR3 DNA sequence: TGTGCCAGTACCGACAGGCAGGATGGCTACACCTTC. The full variable domain, in which reference TRBV19 and TRBJ1-2 provide the parts outside the CDR3, is DGGITQSPKYLFRKEGQNVTLSCEQNLNHDAMYWYRQDPGQGLRLIYYSQIVNDFQKGDIAEGYSVSREKKESFPLTVTSAQKNPTAFYLCASTDRQDGYTFGSGTRLTVV.